This T cell receptor beta chain came from a study of T cell responses to AZD1222 COVID-19 vaccine. Study-level results: Researchers report vaccine-associated CD4 TCRs spanning spike, with dominance at 160-218 and 743-854. Unmutated variant regions are reportedly targeted by nearly half of spike-specific TCRs. Mostly white British, mostly female donors; authors suggested clonal diversity may be underestimated.

Sequencing was performed with immunoSEQ multiplex PCR; in TCRdb, only in-frame clones are kept and a portion is missing. The sample lists roughly 190,000 clones, just over 90% occurring once. Germline V gene lookup returns CDR1 MNHEY and CDR2 SVGAGI. There are 14 residues in the CDR3. V dropped 5 bases and J dropped 5 bases, with 15 bases sitting between them. In the case of this clone: What it recognizes is unknown.

The TCR comes from an adult who received the MenACWY meningococcal vaccine as a control. The material was peripheral blood, obtained 28 days after the second dose of the MenACWY control vaccine. V is TRBV6-5 and J is TRBJ1-1; D is unresolved. The CDR3 sequence is CASSPRPPVTEAFF. The CDR3, as DNA: TGTGCCAGCAGTCCGAGACCCCCGGTGACTGAAGCTTTCTTT.